Each of the 25 T cell receptor beta chains below was sequenced from the same sample in a study of T cell repertoires in cytomegalovirus infection. These receptors' targets are unknown. Each CDR3 protein is one row after TCRdb ran MiXCR on the reads. The repertoire holds about 830,000 distinct CDR3 sequences, with approximately 32% as singletons. The sample in question was cultured CD8+ T cells from PBMCs, obtained from culture after CMV antigen stimulation. These receptors all stem from a human donor in good health (CMV status not recorded). Some clones in this sample may be carry-over from other donors' samples.

This clonotype was detected only a few times. The chain combines TRBV7-6 with TRBJ1-1; 9 bases are shared with TRBD1. This CDR3 is built from 15 residues. After removal of 3 bases from V and 2 bases from J, the junction contained 4 bases not matched to a gene. Looked up from germline, CDR1 is SGHVS and CDR2 is FNYEAQ. The CDR3 reads CASSLGQGINTEAFF. The CDR3 DNA sequence: TGTGCCAGCAGCTTGGGACAGGGAATCAACACTGAAGCTTTCTTT.

The chain couples TRBV5-6 to TRBJ2-1, with 8 bases aligning to TRBD1. Trimming took 0 bases from V and 2 from J; bases not matched to a gene: 13. The CDR3 has 19 amino acids. Looked up from germline, CDR1 is SGHDT and CDR2 is YYEEEE. This chain's CDR3 is CASSLALSRQGKAYNEQFF. The CDR3 DNA reads TGTGCCAGCAGCTTGGCCCTTTCCCGACAGGGGAAAGCCTACAATGAGCAGTTCTTC.

The chain joins TRBV27 to TRBJ2-7, with TRBD1 matching 10 bases. The trim removed 4 bases at V and 2 bases at J, leaving 2 bases unmatched. CDR3 length: 14 residues. Germline assignment: CDR1 MNHEY and CDR2 SMNVEV (reference sequence). This CDR3 is CASSWTGGAYEQYF. CDR3 nucleotide sequence: TGTGCCAGCAGTTGGACAGGGGGGGCCTACGAGCAGTACTTC.

The chain is built from TRBV6-1 and TRBJ2-7, with a possible D match to TRBD2 (6 bases). V lost 1 base to trimming and J lost 6 bases, with 7 bases between them. The CDR3 is 12 residues long. CDR1 is MNHNS and CDR2 is SASEGT in the germline V gene. In nucleotides, the CDR3 is TGTGCCAGCAGTGAAGTCGGGGGCGAGCAGTACGTC. It specifies CASSEVGGEQYV.

The chain has TRBV5-4 and TRBJ2-5, with 12 bases identical to TRBD2. The V and J ends lost 4 bases and 5 bases, in that order; junction bases with no gene match: 12. This CDR3 has 17 residues. Germline loops: CDR1 SGHNT, CDR2 YYREEE (reference sequence). The DNA of the CDR3 is TGTGCCAGCAGCCCGGGAGTGCTAGCGGGGGGGCCGGAGACCCAGTACTTC. Protein sequence: CASSPGVLAGGPETQYF.

This chain uses TRBV4-1 with TRBJ1-5, with TRBD1 as a possible D gene (5 bases). The germline V and J ends were trimmed by 0 bases and 6 bases, with 15 bases remaining between them. CDR1 MGHRA and CDR2 YSYEKL come from the germline V gene. The CDR3 length is 16 residues. The CDR3 region has the DNA TGCGCCAGCAGCCAAGAAGCCAGGGCGGCAGGTCAGCCCCAGCATTTT. This translates into CASSQEARAAGQPQHF.

This sequence joins TRBV27 and TRBJ2-1; tentative D call: TRBD2 (6 bases). The CDR3 runs to 16 residues. The V end was cut by 4 bases, the J end by 7 bases, with 20 bases between. Germline loops: CDR1 MNHEY, CDR2 SMNVEV (reference sequence). This CDR3 is CASSSPRTNGTNEQFF. The CDR3, as DNA: TGTGCCAGCAGTTCCCCGAGGACTAACGGTACTAATGAGCAGTTCTTC.

The rearrangement uses TRBV7-2 and TRBJ1-5, with D possibly matching TRBD1 (5 bases). This CDR3 has 17 residues. CDR1 is SGHTA, CDR2 FQGNSA, per germline. Trimming shortened V by 5 bases and J by 0 bases, and 17 bases separated the two germline ends. CDR3 DNA sequence: TGTGCCAGCAGCCCGCAACTACCCAGGGTTAGCAATCAGCCCCAGCATTTT. Translation gives CASSPQLPRVSNQPQHF.

Concerning this clonotype itself: A much more abundant neighbour one base away suggests this may be a read error. The chain uses TRBV7-6 and TRBJ1-1; 12 bases agree with TRBD1. V shed 3 bases and J 7 bases; nucleotides not matched to a gene: 6. The CDR3 consists of 15 residues. The germline CDR1 and CDR2 sequences are SGHVS and FNYEAQ. This CDR3 reads CASSFWDRGQGEAFF. CDR3 sequence (DNA): TGTGCCAGCAGCTTCTGGGACAGGGGGCAAGGTGAAGCTTTCTTT.

The V and J genes are TRBV5-1 and TRBJ1-5; 11 bases agree with TRBD1. The CDR3 is 14 amino acids. CDR1 is SGHRS and CDR2 is YFSETQ in the germline V gene. V lost 4 bases to trimming and J lost 6 bases; unmatched junction nucleotides: 3. In nucleotides, the CDR3 is TGCGCCAGCAGCCCCGGACAGGGGGCTCAGCCCCAGCATTTT. This sequence encodes CASSPGQGAQPQHF.

The chain carries TRBV7-6 and TRBJ2-2; 7 bases fit TRBD1. With 5 bases clipped from V and 6 bases from J, the junction kept 9 bases outside the gene matches. CDR1 and CDR2 from the germline V gene are SGHVS and FNYEAQ. The CDR3 consists of 15 residues. Written as DNA, the CDR3 is TGTGCCAGCAGCGCCGGGACAGCCTCTTCCGGGGAGCTGTTTTTT. It translates to CASSAGTASSGELFF.

This clonotype was recorded a few times. The rearrangement joins TRBV6-2 or TRBV6-3 to TRBJ2-7; no definite D call. CDR3 length: 13 residues. The V end lost 0 bases, the J end lost 4 bases, and 7 bases lay between the germline ends. Germline V gene lookup returns CDR1 MNHEY and CDR2 SVGEGT. The CDR3 region has the DNA TGTGCCAGCAGTTACTCGAGTTGGTACGAGCAGTACGTC. Translated, it gives CASSYSSWYEQYV.

This chain uses TRBV7-8 with TRBJ2-1, with 9 bases that match TRBD1. This CDR3 has 14 residues. Unmatched junction bases numbered 3, after V lost 7 bases and J lost 2 bases. Germline CDR1 is SGHVS and CDR2 is FQNEAQ. The CDR3: CASTWTGAYNEQFF. CDR3 nucleotide sequence: TGTGCCAGCACCTGGACAGGGGCCTACAATGAGCAGTTCTTC.

This clonotype was picked up one time. This chain links TRBV20-1 with TRBJ2-3; D unresolved. V was cut by 0 bases and J by 4 bases, with 11 bases left in between. The CDR3 has 14 residues. Looked up from germline, CDR1 is DFQATT and CDR2 is SNEGSKA (reference sequence). CDR3 bases: TGCAGTGCTAGAGATTTATGGGTTTCAGATACGCAGTATTTT. This translates into CSARDLWVSDTQYF.

This clonotype appeared a few times. This chain uses TRBV4-1 with TRBJ2-1; perhaps TRBD1 as D (5 bases). The CDR3 is 12 amino acids. Trimming removed 2 bases at V and 7 bases at J, with 6 bases between. Germline V lookup: CDR1 MGHRA, CDR2 YSYEKL. In nucleotides, the CDR3 is TGCGCCAGCAGCCAACAGGGAAATGAGCAGTTCTTC. It specifies CASSQQGNEQFF.

This clonotype was counted ten times or more. CDR3 sequence (DNA): TGTGCCAGCAGTTCCCCGGGACTAGCGTTCTACGAGCAGTACTTC. This sequence encodes CASSSPGLAFYEQYF. The J gene is TRBJ2-7, the V gene TRBV6-2 or TRBV6-3, with 10 bases fitting TRBD2. This CDR3 comprises 15 residues. Germline V lookup: CDR1 MNHEY, CDR2 SVGEGT. The junction had 6 bases not matched to a gene; V was cut back by 4 bases and J by 3 bases.

The V gene is TRBV7-9, the J gene TRBJ1-2; TRBD1 aligns across 8 bases. V shed 5 bases and J 6 bases; nucleotides not matched to a gene: 14. This CDR3 is built from 16 residues. Germline assignment: CDR1 SEHNR and CDR2 FQNEAQ (reference sequence). This CDR3 is CASSPFSLTGEDGYTF. The CDR3 DNA reads TGTGCCAGCAGCCCCTTTTCCTTGACAGGGGAGGATGGCTACACCTTC.

The table lists this clonotype with a few counts. The V call is TRBV6-2 or TRBV6-3, the J call TRBJ1-5; D uncertain. CDR1 is MNHEY, CDR2 SVGEGT, per germline. The CDR3 consists of 15 residues. V was shortened by 2 bases and J by 7 bases, with 15 bases between the two germline ends. The CDR3 reads CASSYRNRLWQPQHF. In DNA, the CDR3 is TGTGCCAGCAGTTACCGTAACAGACTCTGGCAGCCCCAGCATTTT.

The chain employs TRBV6-1 and TRBJ1-4; 12 nucleotides line up with TRBD1. The length of the CDR3 is 18 residues. V lost 0 bases to trimming and J lost 2 bases; unmatched junction nucleotides: 4. Germline-derived CDR1 and CDR2 are MNHNS and SASEGT. CDR3 region: CASSEAWGQGATNEKLFF. The CDR3 DNA follows: TGTGCCAGCAGTGAAGCGTGGGGACAGGGGGCCACTAATGAAAAACTGTTTTTT.

This rearrangement joins TRBV5-6 to TRBJ1-1; D gene ambiguous. This CDR3 has 14 residues. V dropped 3 bases and J dropped 2 bases, with 11 bases sitting between them. Per germline, CDR1 SGHDT and CDR2 YYEEEE. CDR3 sequence (DNA): TGTGCCAGCAGCTCAACTCGGGCTAACACTGAAGCTTTCTTT. This translates into CASSSTRANTEAFF.

This chain connects TRBV7-3 to TRBJ1-1; the D gene is possibly TRBD1 (5 bases). V was pared by 10 bases and J by 5 bases, with 17 bases between. Germline CDR1 reads SGHTA; CDR2 reads FQGTGA. The CDR3 is 13 amino acids. CDR3 sequence (DNA): TGTGCCAACAAGGCCGGGGGGGGAACTGAAGCTTTCTTT. Protein: CANKAGGGTEAFF.

The gene calls are TRBV28 and TRBJ2-1, with D perhaps being TRBD1 or TRBD2 (6 bases each). Trimming shortened V by 5 bases and J by 4 bases, and 21 bases separated the two germline ends. The CDR3 has 17 residues. From germline, CDR1 is MDHEN and CDR2 SYDVKM. Here the CDR3 reads CASSKRAQGRPYNEQFF. For the CDR3, the DNA is TGTGCCAGCAGTAAACGAGCCCAGGGGAGGCCTTACAATGAGCAGTTCTTC.

This chain joins TRBV27 and TRBJ1-1, with a possible D match to TRBD1 (6 bases). The CDR3 covers 14 residues. Germline lookup yields CDR1 MNHEY and CDR2 SMNVEV (reference sequence). The V and J ends lost 5 bases and 4 bases respectively, with 14 bases between them. CDR3 region: CASSATGLFTEAFF. The CDR3 DNA reads as TGTGCCAGCAGTGCAACAGGGTTATTCACTGAAGCTTTCTTT.

V and J are TRBV7-6 and TRBJ2-2; no clear D gene. The CDR3 extends over 16 amino acids. The germline V and J ends were trimmed by 5 bases and 4 bases, with 17 bases remaining between them. Germline loops: CDR1 SGHVS, CDR2 FNYEAQ. The CDR3 here is CASSPEGGLGTGELFF. CDR3 coding DNA: TGTGCCAGCAGCCCAGAAGGTGGGCTTGGCACCGGGGAGCTGTTTTTT.

This rearrangement joins TRBV19 to TRBJ1-1; 12 bases are a match to TRBD1. Per the germline V gene, CDR1 is LNHDA and CDR2 is SQIVND (reference sequence). CDR3 size: 17 residues. Trimming at V came to 4 bases and at J to 3 bases, leaving 9 bases not matched to a gene. CDR3 in amino acids: CASSSRDRGRRDTEAFF. The CDR3 DNA follows: TGTGCCAGTAGTAGCCGGGACAGGGGGCGAAGGGACACTGAAGCTTTCTTT.